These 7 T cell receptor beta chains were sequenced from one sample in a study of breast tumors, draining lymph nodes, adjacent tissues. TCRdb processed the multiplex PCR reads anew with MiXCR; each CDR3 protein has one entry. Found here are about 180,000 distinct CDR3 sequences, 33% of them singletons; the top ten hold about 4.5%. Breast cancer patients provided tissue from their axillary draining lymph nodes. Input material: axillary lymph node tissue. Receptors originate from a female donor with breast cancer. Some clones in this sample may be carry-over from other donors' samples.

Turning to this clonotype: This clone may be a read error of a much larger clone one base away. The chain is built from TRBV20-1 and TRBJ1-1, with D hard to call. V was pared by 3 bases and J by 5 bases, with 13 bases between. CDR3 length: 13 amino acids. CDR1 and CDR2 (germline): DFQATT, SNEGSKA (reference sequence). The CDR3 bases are TGCAGTGCTAGGCGCGGGAGTCGGACTGAAGCTTTCTTT. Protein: CSARRGSRTEAFF.

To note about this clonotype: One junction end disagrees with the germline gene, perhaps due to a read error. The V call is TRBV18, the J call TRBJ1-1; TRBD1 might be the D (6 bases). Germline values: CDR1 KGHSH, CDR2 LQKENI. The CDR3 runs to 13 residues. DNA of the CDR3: TGTGCCAGCTCCCCACAGGGAGACACTGAAGCTTTCTTT. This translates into CASSPQGDTEAFF.

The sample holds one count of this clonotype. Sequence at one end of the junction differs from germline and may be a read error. The CDR3 here is CAWSNLGLAGAKHRGAVF. CDR3 sequence (DNA): TGTGCCTGGAGCAATTTGGGACTAGCGGGGGCCAAACACCGGGGAGCTGTTTTT. The genes are TRBV30 and TRBJ2-2; 14 bases are shared with TRBD2. Germline V lookup: CDR1 GTSNPN, CDR2 SVGIG (reference sequence). The CDR3 has 18 amino acids.

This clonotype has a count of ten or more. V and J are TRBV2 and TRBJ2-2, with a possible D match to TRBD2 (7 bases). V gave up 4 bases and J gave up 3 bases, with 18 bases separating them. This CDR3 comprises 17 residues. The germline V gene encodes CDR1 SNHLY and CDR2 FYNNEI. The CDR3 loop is CASSVPPRGAYTGELFF. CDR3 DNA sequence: TGTGCCAGCAGTGTGCCTCCCCGGGGGGCCTACACCGGGGAGCTGTTTTTT.

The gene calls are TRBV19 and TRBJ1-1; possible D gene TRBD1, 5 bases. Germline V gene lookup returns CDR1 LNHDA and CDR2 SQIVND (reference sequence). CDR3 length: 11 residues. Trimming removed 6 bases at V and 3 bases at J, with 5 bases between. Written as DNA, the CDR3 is TGTGCCAGTAGGGGACACACTGAAGCTTTCTTT. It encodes CASRGHTEAFF.

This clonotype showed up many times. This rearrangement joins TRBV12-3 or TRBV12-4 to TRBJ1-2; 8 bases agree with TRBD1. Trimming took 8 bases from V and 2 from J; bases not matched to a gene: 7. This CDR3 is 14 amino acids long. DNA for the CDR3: TGTGCCAGCGCTGGACAGGGTCCCAACTATGGCTACACCTTC. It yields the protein CASAGQGPNYGYTF.

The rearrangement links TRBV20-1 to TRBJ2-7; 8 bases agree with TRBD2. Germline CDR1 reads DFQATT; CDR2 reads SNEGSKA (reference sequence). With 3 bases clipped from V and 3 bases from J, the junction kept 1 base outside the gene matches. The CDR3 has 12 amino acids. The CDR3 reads CSASSGNYEQYF. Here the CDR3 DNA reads TGCAGTGCTAGTAGCGGGAACTACGAGCAGTACTTC.